This TCR beta chain was identified in a study of graft-versus-host responses after intestinal transplantation. TCRdb's copy holds only in-frame clones and misses some; the assay was immunoSEQ multiplex PCR. The sample contains roughly 9,400 clones, approximately 94% of which appear only once. Germline V gives CDR1 SGHAT, CDR2 FQNNGV. The V segment lost 5 bases and the J segment 10 bases; nucleotides outside the gene matches: 11. This CDR3 has 15 residues. The input for sequencing was PBMCs, taken 8 days after intestinal transplant. This sequence originates from a human patient who received an intestinal transplant, so some T cells may come from the graft donor. The chain links TRBV11-2 to TRBJ2-1; 10 bases map to TRBD2. CDR3 DNA: TGTGCCAGCAGCCCAGCGGGGGGGCCCCTTGGAGAGCAGTTCTTC. Translating gives CASSPAGGPLGEQFF.